The sequence of this T cell receptor beta chain was determined in a study of cytomegalovirus exposure and HLA in healthy donors. 13 Jbeta primers and 60 Vbeta primers were used for the PCR. As handled by the study authors: In a later analysis, around 10 million of about 80 million unique beta chains occurred in at least two donors. Assay: immunoSEQ multiplex PCR; the TCRdb copy retains only in-frame clones and omits some. That table gives V, J and clone size, and the DNA gave D and trimming. The profile covers around 61,000 clones, with around 85% appearing a single time and over 1.5% taken by the ten largest. Whole-study findings and limits: Presence/absence analyses treated sequencing depth as roughly uniform across donors.

Points on this clone: Its antigen remains unknown.

Between the trimmed V and J ends, which lost 5 bases and 6 bases, there was a span of 13 bases. The germline V gene has CDR1 LNHDA and CDR2 SQIVND (reference sequence). The CDR3 loop spans 14 amino acids. This TCR came from a man aged 40-49 years in good health and CMV-seronegative. The chain recombines TRBV19 with TRBJ1-4, with a weak D call TRBD1 (6 bases). Material: PBMCs. CDR3 in amino acids: CASSPRDTYEKLFF. In DNA, the CDR3 is TGTGCCAGTAGTCCCCGGGACACCTATGAAAAACTGTTTTTT.